The present TCR beta chain was sequenced within a study of tumour-infiltrating T cells in Burkitt lymphoma. Study summary: Patients covered every epidemiological subtype of Burkitt lymphoma. Survival, overall and progression-free, tracked with productive clonality.

The table came from immunoSEQ multiplex PCR; TCRdb's copy has only in-frame clones and leaves some out. Counted here are tens of thousands of clones, roughly 31% occurring once; the ten biggest clones make up under 3.5%. CDR1 and CDR2 from the germline V gene are SGHRS and YFSETQ. The CDR3 runs 12 residues. The V and J ends lost 3 bases and 3 bases respectively, with 3 bases between them. The chain is built from TRBV5-1 and TRBJ2-2; no reliable D call. Material: tumor tissue. The sequence was obtained from a human donor with Burkitt lymphoma. CDR3 sequence: CASSWDTGELFF. In DNA form, the CDR3 reads TGCGCCAGCAGCTGGGACACCGGGGAGCTGTTTTTT.